This TCR beta chain was obtained from a study of blood T cell repertoires in COVID-19. This clone was counted a single time. For recovered donors of Cohort 3, there were two negative PCRs, clearance, or symptom resolution. The trim removed 3 bases at V and 2 bases at J, leaving 9 bases unmatched. Per the germline V gene, CDR1 is LNHNV and CDR2 is YYDKDF (reference sequence). The CDR3 consists of 18 residues. The assay was immunoSEQ multiplex PCR, and TCRdb's table has in-frame clones only and misses some. The table shows around 300,000 clones, with around nine tenths occurring only once. The chain is built from TRBV15 and TRBJ2-1; 11 bases align to TRBD2. The sequencing sample was made of PBMCs or T cells enriched from blood (not recorded which). The source is a woman aged 40 to 50 who had recovered from COVID-19. The chain's CDR3 is CATSSDQLAGGPYNEQFF. The DNA for the CDR3 is TGTGCCACCAGCAGTGACCAATTAGCGGGAGGGCCCTACAATGAGCAGTTCTTC.